The clone carrying this TCR beta chain has only one observation. These data are taken from a study of control samples from healthy donors and cancer patients. Sequencing used immunoSEQ multiplex PCR; TCRdb keeps in-frame clones, though not all of them. The table includes around 99,000 clones, approximately 90% detected once. What was sequenced was blood. The origin of this receptor is a human donor in good health. The donor label of this sample is uncertain.

The CDR3 is CASSDSTTNYNEQFF. In DNA form, the CDR3 reads TGTGCCAGCAGCGACAGTACCACTAACTACAATGAGCAGTTCTTC. V is TRBV6-4 and J is TRBJ2-1; weak D call: TRBD1 (5 bases). With 6 bases removed from V and 3 bases from J, the gap between germline ends came to 15 bases. The CDR3 is made up of 15 amino acids. Germline lookup yields CDR1 MRHNA and CDR2 SNTAGT.